This T cell receptor beta chain was profiled in a study of beta chain features in type 1 diabetes. Study in general: Analysis included over 100,000,000 sorted cells drawn from all samples. Whole-study results and caveats: Shorter TCRB CDR3s, moderately but significantly so, were found in Type 1 diabetes patients in all four CD4+ subsets.

Sequenced material consisted of expressed TCRB transcripts (all of the isolated RNA was reverse transcribed). An average of about 3.5 million reads was obtained for naive, central memory and regulatory T cell samples. Sequencing used immunoSEQ multiplex PCR; TCRdb keeps in-frame clones, though not all of them. The sample lists some 270,000 clones, 12% to 15% occurring once. This clone appeared a few times. Antigen unknown. J gave up 5 bases and V 4 bases, and 4 bases lay outside the gene matches. This CDR3 is 14 amino acids long. CDR1 and CDR2 (germline): SGHTS, YDEGEE. The receptor was isolated from a woman in her thirties or forties in good health. Sequencing input: naive CD4+ T cells from blood. This chain links TRBV5-8 with TRBJ2-3; TRBD2 aligns across 10 bases. CDR3 sequence reads: CASSLSGGRDTQYF. In nucleotides, the CDR3 is TGTGCCAGCAGCCTTAGCGGGGGGAGAGATACGCAGTATTTT.